The 29 T cell receptor beta chains given below trace back to one sample, sequenced in a study of T cell repertoires in cytomegalovirus infection. Their cognate antigens are unknown. TCRdb itself ran the reads through MiXCR, one entry per CDR3 protein. Found here are some 940,000 distinct CDR3 sequences, approximately 32% of them singletons; the top ten hold 13%. The material sequenced was cultured CD8+ T cells from PBMCs, taken from culture after CMV antigen stimulation. The origin of the receptors is a human donor in good health (CMV status not recorded). Some clones in this sample may be carry-over from other donors' samples.

This clonotype was counted between two and nine times. The DNA of the CDR3 is TGTGCCAGCAGTTACCCCCATCGTGTAAATCAGCCCCAGCATTTT. Translating gives CASSYPHRVNQPQHF. The chain joins TRBV6-2 or TRBV6-3 to TRBJ1-5; no clear D. Per the germline V gene, CDR1 is MNHEY and CDR2 is SVGEGT. Trimming removed 2 bases at V and 4 bases at J, with 12 bases between. This CDR3 has 15 residues.

This clonotype was seen only a few times. V gene TRBV12-3 or TRBV12-4 combines with J gene TRBJ1-1; tentatively, D is TRBD1 (5 bases). This CDR3 is 14 amino acids long. V was clipped by 5 bases and J by 1 base, with 11 bases between them. CDR3 loop: CASSIPGENTEAFF. The CDR3 coding sequence is TGTGCCAGCAGTATACCGGGGGAGAACACTGAAGCTTTCTTT.

This rearrangement joins TRBV5-1 to TRBJ2-3, with D unresolved. The CDR3 runs to 15 residues. Per the germline V gene, CDR1 is SGHRS and CDR2 is YFSETQ. Between the trimmed V and J ends, which lost 2 bases and 0 bases, there was a span of 10 bases. As DNA, the CDR3 is TGCGCCAGCAGCTTCGGACGGTCTAGCACAGATACGCAGTATTTT. Translated, it gives CASSFGRSSTDTQYF.

The J gene is TRBJ2-7, the V gene TRBV24-1; TRBD1 is a possible D gene (6 bases). Germline V gene lookup returns CDR1 KGHDR and CDR2 SFDVKD. This CDR3 region has 16 residues. V was trimmed by 1 base and J by 3 bases, leaving 15 bases between them. The CDR3 protein is CATSDFRTVPCYEQYV. The CDR3 DNA is TGTGCCACCAGTGATTTCCGGACAGTCCCTTGCTACGAGCAGTACGTC.

The gene calls are TRBV12-3 or TRBV12-4 and TRBJ2-7; perhaps D is TRBD1 or TRBD2 (5 bases each). CDR3 length equals 14 residues. Trimming pared 7 bases from V and 6 bases from J, leaving 19 bases between. DNA for the CDR3: TGTGCCAGCAACGCTCAGGGACCCGCGGGCGAGCAGTACTTC. This sequence encodes CASNAQGPAGEQYF.

The chain joins TRBV25-1 to TRBJ1-2, with a tentative D call TRBD1 (5 bases). V lost 9 bases, J lost 1 base, and 21 bases lay in between. The CDR3 sequence is 16 residues long. From germline, CDR1 is MGHDK and CDR2 SYGVNS. For the CDR3, the DNA is TGTGCCAGTTTTGGTAGCCAGGGTAAGGATAACTATGGCTACACCTTC. This gives the protein CASFGSQGKDNYGYTF.

The chain is built from TRBV4-1 and TRBJ1-5; 8 nucleotides line up with TRBD1. The V gene's germline CDR1 is MGHRA and CDR2 YSYEKL. This CDR3 has 18 amino acids. V lost 4 bases and J lost 3; bases outside the gene matches: 14. CDR3 bases: TGCGCCAGCAGCCCTCTCTTCATCCGGGACAGGAACAATCAGCCCCAGCATTTT. Its translation: CASSPLFIRDRNNQPQHF.

This rearrangement joins TRBV9 to TRBJ2-7; weak D call: TRBD2 (6 bases). Per germline, CDR1 SGDLS and CDR2 YYNGEE. The V end lost 0 bases, the J end lost 2 bases, and 12 bases lay between the germline ends. The CDR3 loop spans 15 amino acids. DNA for the CDR3: TGTGCCAGCAGCGTAGTCGGAGGGTCCACCTACGAGCAGTACTTC. Its protein product is CASSVVGGSTYEQYF.

This rearrangement joins TRBV7-6 to TRBJ2-1; D may be TRBD1 or TRBD2 (5 bases each). Germline V gene lookup returns CDR1 SGHVS and CDR2 FNYEAQ. CDR3 length: 17 amino acids. Deletions cut 0 bases from V and 0 bases from J, with 12 bases between. CDR3 sequence: CASSLAHRGSSYNEQFF. CDR3 DNA: TGTGCCAGCAGCTTAGCGCATCGGGGCAGCTCCTACAATGAGCAGTTCTTC.

This clonotype was seen just once. A junction boundary mismatches the germline segment, possibly from a read error. This sequence joins TRBV25-1 and TRBJ2-5, with D tentatively TRBD2 (6 bases). CDR1 is MGHDK and CDR2 is SYGVNS in the germline V gene. The CDR3 covers 14 residues. Here the CDR3 reads CVSSGGGVGETQYF. The CDR3 DNA reads TGTGTCAGCAGTGGCGGCGGGGTCGGGGAGACCCAGTACTTC.

The gene calls are TRBV27 and TRBJ1-4, with no clear D. CDR1 is MNHEY, CDR2 SMNVEV, per germline (reference sequence). This CDR3 comprises 13 residues. V was trimmed by 5 bases and J by 12 bases, leaving 16 bases between them. The CDR3 spells CASSPWVGRELFF. DNA for the CDR3: TGTGCCAGCAGTCCCTGGGTCGGGCGGGAACTGTTTTTT.

This clonotype appeared a few times. V is TRBV5-4 and J is TRBJ1-2; TRBD1 agrees at 7 bases. V gave up 6 bases and J gave up 3 bases; unmatched junction bases: 11. Looked up from germline, CDR1 is SGHNT and CDR2 is YYREEE (reference sequence). This CDR3 is 15 amino acids long. The DNA of the CDR3 is TGTGCCAGCACCCTCGTGACAGGGTACGACTATGGCTACACCTTC. It yields the protein CASTLVTGYDYGYTF. The full variable domain, completed using reference TRBV5-4 and TRBJ1-2, is ETGVTQSPTHLIKTRGQQVTLRCSSQSGHNTVSWYQQALGQGPQFIFQYYREEENGRGNFPPRFSGLQFPNYSSELNVNALELDDSALYLCASTLVTGYDYGYTFGSGTRLTVV.

This chain uses TRBV6-2 or TRBV6-3 with TRBJ1-2; the D is unclear. Per germline, CDR1 MNHEY and CDR2 SVGEGT. There are 16 residues in the CDR3. The ends were cut back, 3 bases at V and 8 bases at J, with 22 bases in the middle. CDR3: CASSYAKGNDPRGYTF. CDR3 DNA sequence: TGTGCCAGCAGTTATGCGAAAGGAAACGACCCTCGGGGCTACACCTTC.

The gene calls are TRBV29-1 and TRBJ1-2; tentative D call: TRBD1 (5 bases). The V end was cut by 1 base, the J end by 3 bases, with 12 bases between. This CDR3 contains 14 residues. From germline, CDR1 is SQVTM and CDR2 ANQGSEA. The CDR3 region has the DNA TGCAGCGTTGAAGGGGCAGGGAATGACTATGGCTACACCTTC. It specifies CSVEGAGNDYGYTF.

On this clonotype: It may be a read error: a sequence one base away is much more abundant. The chain is built from TRBV7-9 and TRBJ2-1; TRBD2 aligns across 8 bases. This CDR3 is built from 15 residues. After removal of 4 bases from V and 8 bases from J, the junction contained 10 bases not matched to a gene. Germline CDR1 and CDR2: SEHNR and FQNEAQ (reference sequence). For the CDR3, the DNA is TGTGCCAGCAGCTCTCCGGGACTAGGGGTCGATGAGCAGTTCTTC. Protein sequence: CASSSPGLGVDEQFF.

J is TRBJ1-5 and V is TRBV19; D gene ambiguous. Germline V gene data show CDR1 as LNHDA and CDR2 as SQIVND (reference sequence). Trimming pared 3 bases from V and 2 bases from J, leaving 14 bases between. The CDR3 is 16 residues long. This chain's CDR3 is CASSMRQRVGNQPQHF. The CDR3 DNA sequence: TGTGCCAGTAGTATGAGGCAAAGAGTAGGCAATCAGCCCCAGCATTTT.

This clonotype showed up just a few times. The rearrangement uses TRBV5-6 and TRBJ2-1; 10 nucleotides agree with TRBD1. Unmatched junction bases numbered 8, after V lost 4 bases and J lost 7 bases. The CDR3 is 15 amino acids. Germline CDR1 is SGHDT and CDR2 is YYEEEE. CDR3 sequence (DNA): TGTGCCAGCAGCGGCGACAGGGGGCCATTGAATGAGCAGTTCTTC. As protein: CASSGDRGPLNEQFF.

The rearrangement uses TRBV6-6 and TRBJ1-1; D perhaps matches TRBD1 (6 bases). V was cut by 1 base and J by 14 bases, with 17 bases left in between. This CDR3 has 13 residues. Per germline, CDR1 MNHNY and CDR2 SVGAGI (reference sequence). The CDR3 here is CASSYYKGDWTFF. CDR3 in DNA: TGTGCCAGCAGTTACTATAAGGGGGATTGGACCTTCTTT.

There are a few counts of this clonotype. The rearrangement uses TRBV27 and TRBJ2-1, with 7 bases lining up with TRBD1. CDR1 is MNHEY and CDR2 is SMNVEV in the germline V gene (reference sequence). CDR3 length equals 14 residues. V lost 5 bases to trimming and J lost 5 bases; unmatched junction nucleotides: 6. The DNA of the CDR3 is TGTGCCAGCAGTAGACAGGGCAAGGACAATGAGCAGTTCTTC. Translating gives CASSRQGKDNEQFF.

The genes are TRBV27 and TRBJ2-3; D is unclear. CDR1 and CDR2 (germline): MNHEY, SMNVEV (reference sequence). V dropped 8 bases and J dropped 1 base, with 13 bases sitting between them. This CDR3 region has 14 residues. The CDR3 DNA reads as TGTGCCAGCTGGACCGTCGTCGGCACAGATACGCAGTATTTT. Protein sequence: CASWTVVGTDTQYF.

The CDR3 sequence: CASSLPGLAGGWSSYNEQFF. The CDR3 coding sequence is TGCGCCAGCAGTCTCCCTGGGCTAGCGGGGGGGTGGAGCTCCTACAATGAGCAGTTCTTC. The chain joins TRBV23-1 to TRBJ2-1; TRBD2 aligns across 12 bases. TRBV23-1 is designated an ORF whose function remains uncertain. The V gene end was trimmed by 4 bases and the J gene end by 0 bases; junction bases not matched to a gene: 13. The CDR3 length is 20 residues.

The chain carries TRBV27 and TRBJ2-5; weak D call: TRBD1 (6 bases). Germline CDR1 is MNHEY and CDR2 is SMNVEV (reference sequence). With 6 bases removed from V and 5 bases from J, the gap between germline ends came to 13 bases. This CDR3 is 13 amino acids long. The DNA for the CDR3 is TGTGCCAGCAGGCCGGGACACCGGGAGACCCAGTACTTC. It codes for CASRPGHRETQYF.

V usage is TRBV28 and J usage is TRBJ2-2; perhaps D is TRBD1 or TRBD2 (5 bases each). The germline gives CDR1 MDHEN, CDR2 SYDVKM. Between the trimmed V and J ends, which lost 4 bases and 3 bases, there was a span of 15 bases. The CDR3 sequence is 16 residues long. In DNA, the CDR3 is TGTGCCAGCAGTTCAGAGGGGACGGTGTACACCGGGGAGCTGTTTTTT. It translates to CASSSEGTVYTGELFF.

In this sample, this clonotype turned up a few times. V gene TRBV4-1 combines with J gene TRBJ2-7; TRBD1 matches 11 bases. V shed 4 bases, J shed 6 bases, and the junction held 5 bases outside the gene matches. Germline CDR1 is MGHRA and CDR2 is YSYEKL. CDR3 length equals 14 residues. Here the CDR3 DNA reads TGCGCCAGCAGCCTCGGGACAGGGGGGACCGAGCAGTACTTC. Translation gives CASSLGTGGTEQYF.

The chain links TRBV6-1 to TRBJ2-5; perhaps TRBD1 as D (6 bases). Germline assignment: CDR1 MNHNS and CDR2 SASEGT. Trimming stripped 7 bases from V and 5 bases from J, with 20 bases between. CDR3 length: 15 amino acids. CDR3 DNA: TGTGCCAGCACCCTCTACAGGGATGGGTATGAGACCCAGTACTTC. Residues: CASTLYRDGYETQYF.

In its sample, this clonotype was seen many times. This chain connects TRBV18 to TRBJ2-7, with D possibly being TRBD1 or TRBD2 (6 bases each). With 3 bases removed from V and 6 bases from J, the gap between germline ends came to 15 bases. This CDR3 has 14 residues. Germline V gene data show CDR1 as KGHSH and CDR2 as LQKENI. DNA for the CDR3: TGTGCCAGCTCACCCTCTCCGGGGGCGAGCGAGCAGTACGTC. Amino acids: CASSPSPGASEQYV.

The rearrangement uses TRBV4-3 and TRBJ2-1; 7 nucleotides match TRBD2. Germline V gene data show CDR1 as LGHNA and CDR2 as YSLEER. Unmatched junction bases numbered 13, after V lost 2 bases and J lost 6 bases. The CDR3 spans 17 residues. The CDR3 is CASSQRDGGNPTNEQFF. CDR3 in DNA: TGCGCCAGCAGCCAACGGGACGGGGGGAACCCTACCAATGAGCAGTTCTTC.

The chain has TRBV7-9 and TRBJ1-3; the match to TRBD1 covers 8 bases. The V and J ends lost 3 bases and 4 bases, in that order; junction bases with no gene match: 2. The germline gives CDR1 SEHNR, CDR2 FQNEAQ (reference sequence). The CDR3 runs to 14 residues. The CDR3 here is CASSLWTGGNTIYF. The CDR3 DNA follows: TGTGCCAGCAGCTTGTGGACAGGGGGAAACACCATATATTTT.

This clonotype occurred many times. The rearrangement uses TRBV7-8 and TRBJ2-3; possible D gene TRBD2, 6 bases. Trimming cost V 8 bases and J 1 base, with 10 bases left between them. Germline lookup yields CDR1 SGHVS and CDR2 FQNEAQ. The CDR3 is made up of 13 amino acids. Here the CDR3 DNA reads TGTGCCAGCGCGGCTAGCGGCACAGATACGCAGTATTTT. Translation: CASAASGTDTQYF.